This T cell receptor beta chain was captured by sequencing in a study of early T cells in non-severe SARS-CoV-2 infection. Overall study findings and caveats: The study's VDJdb matching favored anti-spike CD8 responses and missed private and CD4 specificities.

The V gene lost 7 bases and the J gene lost 9 bases, with 24 bases spanning the gap. The germline CDR1 and CDR2 sequences are KGHDR and SFDVKD. The CDR3 consists of 16 residues. In this sample, this clonotype turned up many times. Its antigen is unidentified. Individual cDNA molecules were tagged with unique molecular identifiers, the study reported. TCRdb re-analysed the 5' RACE reads in MiXCR, keeping a single row per CDR3 protein. The sample includes 81,000 or so distinct CDR3 sequences, less than 15% of them seen just once. Sequencing used whole blood. The TCR comes from an adult who was a healthcare worker with PCR-confirmed SARS-CoV-2 infection or an uninfected control (not recorded which). V and J are TRBV24-1 and TRBJ2-1; tentative D call: TRBD2 (6 bases). The CDR3 bases are TGTGCCACCAGAGTTCCGCCGGGACTCGGTATCGGTGAGCAGTTCTTC. This gives the protein CATRVPPGLGIGEQFF.